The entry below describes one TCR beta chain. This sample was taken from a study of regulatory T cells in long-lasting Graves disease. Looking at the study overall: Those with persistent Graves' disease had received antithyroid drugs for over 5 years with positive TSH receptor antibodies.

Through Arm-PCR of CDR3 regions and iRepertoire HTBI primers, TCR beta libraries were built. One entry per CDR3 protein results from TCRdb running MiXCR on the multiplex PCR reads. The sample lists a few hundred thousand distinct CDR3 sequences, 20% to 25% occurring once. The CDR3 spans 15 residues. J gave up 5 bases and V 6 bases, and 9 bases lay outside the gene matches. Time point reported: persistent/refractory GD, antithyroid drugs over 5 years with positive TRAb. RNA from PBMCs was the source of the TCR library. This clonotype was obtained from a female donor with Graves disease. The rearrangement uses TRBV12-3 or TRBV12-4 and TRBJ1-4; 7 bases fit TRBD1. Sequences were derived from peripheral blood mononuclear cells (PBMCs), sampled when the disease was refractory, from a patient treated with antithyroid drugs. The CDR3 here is CASRETGDVNEKLFF. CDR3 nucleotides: TGTGCCAGCAGAGAAACAGGGGACGTAAATGAAAAACTGTTTTTT.